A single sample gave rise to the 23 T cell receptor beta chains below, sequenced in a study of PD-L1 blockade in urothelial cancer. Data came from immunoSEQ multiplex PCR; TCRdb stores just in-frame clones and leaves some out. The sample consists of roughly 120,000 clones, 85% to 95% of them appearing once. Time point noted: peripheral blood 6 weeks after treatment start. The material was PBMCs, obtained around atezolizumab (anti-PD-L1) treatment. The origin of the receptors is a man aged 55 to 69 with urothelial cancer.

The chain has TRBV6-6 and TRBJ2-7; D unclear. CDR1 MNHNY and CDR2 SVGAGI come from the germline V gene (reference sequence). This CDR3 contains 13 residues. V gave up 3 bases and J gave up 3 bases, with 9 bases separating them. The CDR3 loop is CASSYRYFYEQYF. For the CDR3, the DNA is TGTGCCAGCAGTTATCGATACTTCTACGAGCAGTACTTC.

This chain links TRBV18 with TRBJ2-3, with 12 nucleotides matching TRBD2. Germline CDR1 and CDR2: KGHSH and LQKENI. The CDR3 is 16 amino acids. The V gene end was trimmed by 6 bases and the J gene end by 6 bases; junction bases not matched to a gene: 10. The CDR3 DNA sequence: TGTGCCAGCTCCCTAGCGGGAGGGCCTTCCGCGGATACGCAGTATTTT. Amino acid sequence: CASSLAGGPSADTQYF.

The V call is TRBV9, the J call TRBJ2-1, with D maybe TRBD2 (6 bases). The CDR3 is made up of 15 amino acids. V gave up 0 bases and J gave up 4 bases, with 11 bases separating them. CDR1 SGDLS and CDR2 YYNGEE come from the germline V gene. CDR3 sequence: CASSVDEAGYNEQFF. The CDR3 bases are TGTGCCAGCAGCGTAGATGAGGCGGGGTACAATGAGCAGTTCTTC.

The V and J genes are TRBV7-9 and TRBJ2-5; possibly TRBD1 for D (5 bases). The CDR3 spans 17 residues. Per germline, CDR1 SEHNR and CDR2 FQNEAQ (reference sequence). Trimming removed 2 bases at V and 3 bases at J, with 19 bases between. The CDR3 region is CASSLRGRSGAEETQYF. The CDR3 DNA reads TGTGCCAGCAGCTTACGTGGTCGGAGTGGGGCGGAAGAGACCCAGTACTTC.

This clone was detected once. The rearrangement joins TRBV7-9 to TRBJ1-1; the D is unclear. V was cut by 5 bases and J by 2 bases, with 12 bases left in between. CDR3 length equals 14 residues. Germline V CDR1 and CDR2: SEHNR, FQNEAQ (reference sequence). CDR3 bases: TGTGCCAGCAGCCACTTTGGGAGTAACACTGAAGCTTTCTTT. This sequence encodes CASSHFGSNTEAFF.

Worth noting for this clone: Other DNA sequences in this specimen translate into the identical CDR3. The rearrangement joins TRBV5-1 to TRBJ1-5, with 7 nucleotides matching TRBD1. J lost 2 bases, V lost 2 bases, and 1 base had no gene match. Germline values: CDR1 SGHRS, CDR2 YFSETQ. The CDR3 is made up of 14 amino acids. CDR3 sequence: CASSFQGGNQPQHF. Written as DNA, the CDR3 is TGCGCCAGCAGCTTCCAGGGGGGCAATCAGCCCCAGCATTTT.

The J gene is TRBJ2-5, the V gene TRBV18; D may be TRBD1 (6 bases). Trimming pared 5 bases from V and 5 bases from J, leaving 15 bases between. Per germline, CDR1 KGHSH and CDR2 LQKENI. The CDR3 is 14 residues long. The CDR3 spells CASSEDSPKETQYF. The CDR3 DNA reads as TGTGCCAGCTCAGAGGACAGTCCAAAGGAGACCCAGTACTTC.

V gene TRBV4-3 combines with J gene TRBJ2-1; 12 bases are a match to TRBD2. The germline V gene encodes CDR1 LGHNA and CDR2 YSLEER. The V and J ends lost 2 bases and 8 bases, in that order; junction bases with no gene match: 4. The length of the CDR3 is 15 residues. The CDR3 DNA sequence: TGCGCCAGCAGCCAACAACTAGCGGGGGGCCATGAGCAGTTCTTC. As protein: CASSQQLAGGHEQFF.

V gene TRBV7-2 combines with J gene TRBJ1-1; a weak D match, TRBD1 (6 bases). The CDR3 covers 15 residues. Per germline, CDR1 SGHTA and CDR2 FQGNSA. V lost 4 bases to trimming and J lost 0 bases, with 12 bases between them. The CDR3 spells CASSSTGQMNTEAFF. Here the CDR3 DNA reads TGTGCCAGCAGCTCCACTGGACAGATGAACACTGAAGCTTTCTTT. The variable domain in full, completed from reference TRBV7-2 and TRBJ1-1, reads GAGVSQSPSNKVTEKGKDVELRCDPISGHTALYWYRQSLGQGLEFLIYFQGNSAPDKSGLPSDRFSAERTGGSVSTLTIQRTQQEDSAVYLCASSSTGQMNTEAFFGQGTRLTVV.

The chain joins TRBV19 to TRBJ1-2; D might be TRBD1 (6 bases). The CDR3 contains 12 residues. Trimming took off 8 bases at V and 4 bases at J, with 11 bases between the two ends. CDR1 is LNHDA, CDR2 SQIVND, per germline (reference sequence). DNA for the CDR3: TGTGCCAGTGTAGGACAGACCTATGGCTACACCTTC. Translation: CASVGQTYGYTF.

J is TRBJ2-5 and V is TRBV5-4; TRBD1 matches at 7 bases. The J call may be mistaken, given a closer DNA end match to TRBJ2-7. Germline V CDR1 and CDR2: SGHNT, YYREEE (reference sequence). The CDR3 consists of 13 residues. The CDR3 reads CASSPGQPYEQYF. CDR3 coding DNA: TGTGCCAGCAGCCCGGGACAGCCCTACGAGCAGTACTTC.

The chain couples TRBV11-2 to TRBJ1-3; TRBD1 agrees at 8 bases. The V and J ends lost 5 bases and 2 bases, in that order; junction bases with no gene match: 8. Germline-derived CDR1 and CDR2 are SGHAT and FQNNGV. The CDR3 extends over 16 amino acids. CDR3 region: CASSPRQGMTGNTIYF. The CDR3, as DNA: TGTGCCAGCAGCCCTCGACAGGGGATGACTGGAAACACCATATATTTT.

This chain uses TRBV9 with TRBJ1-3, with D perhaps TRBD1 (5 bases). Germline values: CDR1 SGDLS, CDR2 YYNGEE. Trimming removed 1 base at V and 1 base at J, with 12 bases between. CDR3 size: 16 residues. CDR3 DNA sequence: TGTGCCAGCAGCGTAAGCGGGGGTATGTCTGGAAACACCATATATTTT. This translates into CASSVSGGMSGNTIYF.

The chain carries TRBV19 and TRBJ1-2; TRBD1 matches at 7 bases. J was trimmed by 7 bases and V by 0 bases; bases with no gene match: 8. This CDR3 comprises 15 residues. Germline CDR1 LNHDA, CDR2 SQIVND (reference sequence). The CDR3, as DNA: TGTGCCAGTAGTATAGACCTAGGCAGGGGGGCTGGCTACACCTTC. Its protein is CASSIDLGRGAGYTF.

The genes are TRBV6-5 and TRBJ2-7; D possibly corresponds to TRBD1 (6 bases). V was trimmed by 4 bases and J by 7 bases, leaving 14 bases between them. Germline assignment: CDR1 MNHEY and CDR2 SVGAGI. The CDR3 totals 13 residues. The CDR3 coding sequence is TGTGCCAGCAGTTTGACAGGCCCTCAGGAGCAGTACTTC. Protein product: CASSLTGPQEQYF.

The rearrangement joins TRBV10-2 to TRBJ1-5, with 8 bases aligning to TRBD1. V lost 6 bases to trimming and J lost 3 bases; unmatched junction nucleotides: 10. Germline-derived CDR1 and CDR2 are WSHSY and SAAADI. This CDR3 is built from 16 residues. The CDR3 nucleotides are TGCGCCAGCAGCCGGACAGGGACCGGCAACAATCAGCCCCAGCATTTT. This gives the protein CASSRTGTGNNQPQHF.

The CDR3 sequence is CASSLDSGTSGDPTDTQYF. The CDR3 nucleotides are TGTGCCAGCAGCTTAGACTCCGGGACTAGCGGGGACCCCACAGATACGCAGTATTTT. V usage is TRBV7-9 and J usage is TRBJ2-3; TRBD2 matches at 13 bases. CDR1 and CDR2 from the germline V gene are SEHNR and FQNEAQ (reference sequence). The CDR3 has 19 residues. V gave up 1 base and J gave up 2 bases; unmatched junction bases: 9.

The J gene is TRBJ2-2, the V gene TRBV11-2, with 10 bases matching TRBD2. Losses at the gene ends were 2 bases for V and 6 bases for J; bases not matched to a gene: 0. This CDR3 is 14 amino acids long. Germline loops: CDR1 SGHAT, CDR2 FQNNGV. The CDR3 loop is CASSLLAGAGELFF. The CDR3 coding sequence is TGTGCCAGCAGCTTACTAGCGGGAGCCGGGGAGCTGTTTTTT.

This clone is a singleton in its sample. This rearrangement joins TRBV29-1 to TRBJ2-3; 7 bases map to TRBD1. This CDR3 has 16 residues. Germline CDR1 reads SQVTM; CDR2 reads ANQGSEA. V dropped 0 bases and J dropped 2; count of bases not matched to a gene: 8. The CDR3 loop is CSVEDRDKGATDTQYF. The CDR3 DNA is TGCAGCGTTGAAGATAGAGACAAGGGGGCCACAGATACGCAGTATTTT.

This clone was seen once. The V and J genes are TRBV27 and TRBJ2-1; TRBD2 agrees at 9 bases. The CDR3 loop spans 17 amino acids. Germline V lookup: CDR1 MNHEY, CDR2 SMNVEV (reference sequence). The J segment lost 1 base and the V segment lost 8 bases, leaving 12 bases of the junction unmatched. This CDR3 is CASVPGLAGRSYNEQFF. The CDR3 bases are TGTGCCAGCGTCCCGGGACTAGCTGGGAGATCCTACAATGAGCAGTTCTTC.

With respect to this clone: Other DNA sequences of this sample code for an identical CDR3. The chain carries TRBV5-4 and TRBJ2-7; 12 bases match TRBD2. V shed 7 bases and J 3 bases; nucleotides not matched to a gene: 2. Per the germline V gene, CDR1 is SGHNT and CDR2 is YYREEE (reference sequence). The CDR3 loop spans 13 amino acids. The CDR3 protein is CASRLAGVYEQYF. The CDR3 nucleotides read TGTGCCAGCCGACTAGCGGGGGTCTACGAGCAGTACTTC.

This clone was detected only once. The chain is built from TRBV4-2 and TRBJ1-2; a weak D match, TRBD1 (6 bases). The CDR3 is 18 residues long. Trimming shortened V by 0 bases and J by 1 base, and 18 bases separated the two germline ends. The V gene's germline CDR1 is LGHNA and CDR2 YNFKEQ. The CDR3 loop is CASSQDWTAGPFNYGYTF. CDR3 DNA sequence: TGTGCCAGCAGCCAAGATTGGACAGCCGGACCTTTTAACTATGGCTACACCTTC.

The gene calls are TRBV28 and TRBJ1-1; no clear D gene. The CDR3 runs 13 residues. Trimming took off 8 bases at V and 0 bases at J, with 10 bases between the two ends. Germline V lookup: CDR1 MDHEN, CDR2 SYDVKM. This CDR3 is CASEERVNTEAFF. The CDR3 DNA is TGTGCCAGCGAGGAGCGGGTGAACACTGAAGCTTTCTTT.